These T cell receptor beta chains were read from a single sample in a study of blood T cells in healthy people across ages. Using its own MiXCR run on the 5' RACE reads, TCRdb lists one record per CDR3 protein. The sample yields under 800,000 distinct CDR3 sequences, around 40% seen once. The sample taken for sequencing was blood. These receptors originate from a woman in her sixties or seventies in good health. CDR3s include the opening cysteine and the closing phenylalanine or tryptophan. Part of the rows lack a size; the others show once, few, many or a class for expanded clones.

CDR3: CASSPLGTSGRNEQYF
J: TRBJ2-5
size: -
V: TRBV4-2

CDR3: CAWSASINEQFF
J: TRBJ2-1
size: few
V: TRBV30

CDR3: CASSPSGSYNEQYF
J: -
size: -
V: TRBV6-2/TRBV6-3

CDR3: CASSRTGGTYGYTF
J: TRBJ1-2
size: -
V: TRBV27

CDR3: CASSLGNRMEETQYF
J: -
size: -
V: TRBV5-1

CDR3: CASSRNGQGSTDTQYF
J: TRBJ2-3
size: few
V: TRBV7-3

CDR3: CASQRQGGYGYTF
J: TRBJ1-2
size: -
V: TRBV28

CDR3: CASKGQTVTYDYGYTF
J: TRBJ1-2
size: -
V: TRBV27

CDR3: CASSQGTGLSLGEQFF
J: TRBJ2-1
size: -
V: TRBV3-1

CDR3: CASSQDLALAGTYEQYF
J: -
size: few
V: TRBV4-1

CDR3: CASSYSRSRGDTQYF
J: TRBJ2-3
size: -
V: TRBV6-5

CDR3: CSARGEVGYGYTF
J: TRBJ1-2
size: -
V: TRBV20-1

CDR3: CASSQDGDFSSTDTQYF
J: TRBJ2-3
size: -
V: TRBV4-1

CDR3: CASSRAGSDEQYF
J: TRBJ2-7
size: many
V: TRBV5-1

CDR3: CASTQGRHEQFF
J: TRBJ2-1
size: few
V: TRBV3-1

CDR3: CASSLQNLVAGNSYEQYF
J: TRBJ2-7
size: many
V: TRBV6-2/TRBV6-3

CDR3: CSARSQGAPNFITDTQYF
J: TRBJ2-3
size: -
V: TRBV20-1

CDR3: CASSVGASLGEETQYF
J: TRBJ2-5
size: few
V: TRBV9

CDR3: CSAMKSYNEQFF
J: TRBJ2-1
size: many
V: TRBV20-1

CDR3: CSATGMGANVLTF
J: TRBJ2-6
size: many
V: TRBV29-1

CDR3: CASSILGSYEQYF
J: TRBJ2-7
size: -
V: TRBV12-3/TRBV12-4

CDR3: CASSPSDRVTEAFF
J: TRBJ1-1
size: -
V: TRBV7-2